Presented here are 22 T cell receptor beta chains from one specimen sequenced in a study of blood T cell repertoires in COVID-19. Sequencing was performed with immunoSEQ multiplex PCR; in TCRdb, only in-frame clones are kept and a portion is missing. In the table there are about 110,000 clones, approximately 80% of which are singletons. The sequencing input was peripheral blood. The receptors were sampled from a woman aged 55-70 years with acute or convalescent COVID-19.

This chain joins TRBV9 and TRBJ1-2; D gene uncertain. This CDR3 has 13 amino acids. CDR1 is SGDLS and CDR2 is YYNGEE in the germline V gene. Trimming cost V 2 bases and J 4 bases, with 9 bases left between them. The CDR3 nucleotides read TGTGCCAGCAGCGTGGCAGGAACCTATGGCTACACCTTC. Its protein product is CASSVAGTYGYTF. Variable domain in full (rest from reference TRBV9 and TRBJ1-2): DSGVTQTPKHLITATGQRVTLRCSPRSGDLSVYWYQQSLDQGLQFLIQYYNGEERAKGNILERFSAQQFPDLHSELNLSSLELGDSALYFCASSVAGTYGYTFGSGTRLTVV.

The chain employs TRBV5-4 and TRBJ2-7; D is uncertain. The CDR3 sequence is 12 residues long. Trimming stripped 0 bases from V and 6 bases from J, with 7 bases between. CDR1 and CDR2 from the germline V gene are SGHNT and YYREEE (reference sequence). As DNA, the CDR3 is TGTGCCAGCAGCTTGGATCCAGGCGAGCAGTACTTC. Residues: CASSLDPGEQYF.

CDR3 protein: CASSPEASSYNEQFF. The CDR3 DNA is TGCGCCAGCAGCCCCGAGGCTTCCTCTTACAATGAGCAGTTCTTC. The rearrangement links TRBV5-1 to TRBJ2-1, with unresolved D. The ends were cut back, 4 bases at V and 4 bases at J, with 15 bases in the middle. The length of the CDR3 is 15 residues. From germline, CDR1 is SGHRS and CDR2 YFSETQ.

The table lists this clone with a count of one. The rearrangement links TRBV19 to TRBJ2-3, with TRBD1 matching over 9 bases. The J segment lost 4 bases and the V segment lost 3 bases, leaving 5 bases of the junction unmatched. There are 15 residues in the CDR3. The germline V gene encodes CDR1 LNHDA and CDR2 SQIVND (reference sequence). CDR3 region: CASSIGTGFADTQYF. The CDR3 DNA sequence: TGTGCCAGTAGTATCGGGACAGGGTTTGCAGATACGCAGTATTTT.

The rearrangement uses TRBV7-9 and TRBJ2-7; D not certain. This CDR3 is 16 amino acids long. Germline CDR1 reads SEHNR; CDR2 reads FQNEAQ (reference sequence). Trimming took 5 bases from V and 3 from J, leaving 20 bases between them. CDR3 nucleotide sequence: TGTGCCAGCAGCCACGGAGAGATAGAAGAAGGCTACGAGCAGTACTTC. Translation: CASSHGEIEEGYEQYF.

This chain connects TRBV27 to TRBJ2-3; TRBD2 agrees at 9 bases. In germline, CDR1 is MNHEY, CDR2 SMNVEV (reference sequence). CDR3 size: 15 residues. The V segment lost 2 bases and the J segment 6 bases; nucleotides outside the gene matches: 6. The CDR3 nucleotides are TGTGCCAGCAGTTTAGTAGCGGGAGAGTCTGATACGCAGTATTTT. Translating it yields CASSLVAGESDTQYF.

The V gene is TRBV5-1, the J gene TRBJ2-1, with TRBD1 identical over 7 bases. The CDR3 has 16 residues. Germline CDR1 and CDR2: SGHRS and YFSETQ. V was clipped by 3 bases and J by 0 bases; unmatched bases: 6. Here the CDR3 reads CASSYRGSSSYNEQFF. The CDR3 DNA sequence: TGCGCCAGCAGCTACAGGGGCTCGAGCTCCTACAATGAGCAGTTCTTC.

The rearrangement joins TRBV24-1 to TRBJ1-3; 8 bases fit TRBD1. J was trimmed by 2 bases and V by 7 bases; bases with no gene match: 9. The CDR3 totals 16 residues. Per germline, CDR1 KGHDR and CDR2 SFDVKD. CDR3 sequence (DNA): TGTGCCACCAGAAATATGCAGGGGGCAGCTGGAAACACCATATATTTT. Translation: CATRNMQGAAGNTIYF.

This chain uses TRBV4-1 with TRBJ1-1; perhaps TRBD1 as D (5 bases). Germline assignment: CDR1 MGHRA and CDR2 YSYEKL. Trimming removed 0 bases from V and 4 bases from J, with 15 bases in between. This CDR3 contains 16 residues. The CDR3: CASSQEVVTVTTEAFF. The CDR3 nucleotides are TGCGCCAGCAGCCAAGAAGTTGTGACAGTGACCACTGAAGCTTTCTTT.

Details on this clone: The junction departs from germline at one end; a sequencing error may be responsible. The chain carries TRBV28 and TRBJ2-5, with D perhaps matching TRBD2 (6 bases). The CDR3 has 13 amino acids. Germline V CDR1 and CDR2: MDHEN, SYDVKM. For the CDR3, the DNA is TGTGCCAGCAGTACAGGTCGGGCCGGGAGACCTGACTTC. Protein: CASSTGRAGRPDF.

The genes are TRBV29-1 and TRBJ2-1; tentative D call: TRBD2 (5 bases). V gave up 4 bases and J gave up 8 bases, with 12 bases separating them. The germline V gene encodes CDR1 SQVTM and CDR2 ANQGSEA. The CDR3 consists of 12 residues. The CDR3 bases are TGCAGCGTTGGGCCCGGGGTCGATGAGCAGTTCTTC. This sequence encodes CSVGPGVDEQFF.

The chain is built from TRBV30 and TRBJ2-7; 7 nucleotides agree with TRBD2. V lost 8 bases, J lost 4 bases, and 11 bases stayed unmatched. This CDR3 comprises 13 residues. CDR1 and CDR2 (germline): GTSNPN, SVGIG (reference sequence). The CDR3: CAGAGGRAYEQYF. Here the CDR3 DNA reads TGTGCCGGGGCGGGCGGGAGAGCTTACGAGCAGTACTTC.

Concerning this clone itself: No DNA is shown, since the ends of the CDR3 on it are uncertain; the CDR3 is the one TCRdb lists. The V gene is TRBV30, the J gene TRBJ2-2; the table names TRBD1, a call not compared with the DNA. Germline V lookup: CDR1 GTSNPN, CDR2 SVGIG (reference sequence). Ends included, the CDR3 has 15 residues. CDR3 sequence reads: CAWSNRGRRAGELFF.

This clone has a single count. The genes are TRBV19 and TRBJ1-2; TRBD1 matches at 9 bases. CDR1 is LNHDA and CDR2 is SQIVND in the germline V gene (reference sequence). CDR3 length: 13 residues. The trim removed 6 bases at V and 2 bases at J, leaving 1 base unmatched. The chain's CDR3 is CASRGTGNYGYTF. DNA of the CDR3: TGTGCCAGTAGGGGGACAGGGAACTATGGCTACACCTTC.

The V call is TRBV2, the J call TRBJ1-5; D is uncertain. This CDR3 contains 14 residues. V was pared by 10 bases and J by 1 base, with 14 bases between. Germline CDR1 is SNHLY and CDR2 is FYNNEI. The DNA for the CDR3 is TGTGCCACACAAAAGGGAGGAAGCAATCAGCCCCAGCATTTT. The encoded protein is CATQKGGSNQPQHF.

The CDR3 here is CASSIGRGWSGNTIYF. The CDR3 DNA reads TGTGCCAGTAGTATAGGCAGGGGCTGGTCTGGAAACACCATATATTTT. The chain carries TRBV19 and TRBJ1-3; perhaps TRBD1 as D (6 bases). This CDR3 contains 16 residues. CDR1 LNHDA and CDR2 SQIVND come from the germline V gene (reference sequence). V dropped 1 base and J dropped 1 base, with 11 bases sitting between them.

The chain employs TRBV18 and TRBJ2-5; weak D call: TRBD1 (6 bases). CDR1 KGHSH and CDR2 LQKENI come from the germline V gene. The ends were cut back, 2 bases at V and 2 bases at J, with 24 bases in the middle. CDR3 size: 19 residues. CDR3 protein: CASSPVRTKYNQGQETQYF. CDR3 nucleotides: TGTGCCAGCTCACCAGTTCGGACAAAATATAACCAGGGGCAAGAGACCCAGTACTTC.

The chain links TRBV5-1 to TRBJ1-4; 7 bases fit TRBD1. Germline loops: CDR1 SGHRS, CDR2 YFSETQ. The CDR3 extends over 14 amino acids. Trimming took 2 bases from V and 5 from J; bases not matched to a gene: 3. The CDR3: CASSFMTGNEKLFF. The CDR3 DNA sequence: TGCGCCAGCAGCTTTATGACAGGGAATGAAAAACTGTTTTTT. The full variable domain, rest sourced from reference TRBV5-1 and TRBJ1-4, is KAGVTQTPRYLIKTRGQQVTLSCSPISGHRSVSWYQQTPGQGLQFLFEYFSETQRNKGNFPGRFSGRQFSNSRSEMNVSTLELGDSALYLCASSFMTGNEKLFFGSGTQLSVL.

The chain employs TRBV4-2 and TRBJ2-5, with 9 bases fitting TRBD2. Germline lookup yields CDR1 LGHNA and CDR2 YNFKEQ. The length of the CDR3 is 18 residues. V gave up 0 bases and J gave up 3 bases; unmatched junction bases: 11. CDR3 nucleotide sequence: TGTGCCAGCAGCCAAGATCGCGAGCGGGGGGCCGGGGAAGAGACCCAGTACTTC. Translating it yields CASSQDRERGAGEETQYF.

V gene TRBV28 combines with J gene TRBJ2-7; TRBD1 agrees at 12 bases. The germline V gene has CDR1 MDHEN and CDR2 SYDVKM. The CDR3 contains 15 residues. The V segment lost 4 bases and the J segment 7 bases; nucleotides outside the gene matches: 8. The CDR3 loop reads CASSSPGQGAREQYF. CDR3 coding DNA: TGTGCCAGCAGTTCCCCGGGACAGGGGGCGCGGGAGCAGTACTTC.

This chain links TRBV23-1 with TRBJ2-1; 7 bases map to TRBD2. TRBV23-1 falls under the ORF class, with uncertain function. The V and J ends lost 6 bases and 3 bases, in that order; junction bases with no gene match: 17. The length of the CDR3 is 18 residues. The CDR3 here is CASSQSITEREYYNEQFF. CDR3 coding DNA: TGCGCCAGCAGCCAGTCAATCACGGAGCGGGAATACTACAATGAGCAGTTCTTC.

V and J are TRBV6-5 and TRBJ1-1; 8 nucleotides match TRBD1. The trim removed 5 bases at V and 11 bases at J, leaving 7 bases unmatched. The CDR3 consists of 12 residues. The germline V gene encodes CDR1 MNHEY and CDR2 SVGAGI. The CDR3 reads CASSPRTGMAFF. In DNA, the CDR3 is TGTGCCAGCAGTCCTCGGACAGGGATGGCTTTCTTT.